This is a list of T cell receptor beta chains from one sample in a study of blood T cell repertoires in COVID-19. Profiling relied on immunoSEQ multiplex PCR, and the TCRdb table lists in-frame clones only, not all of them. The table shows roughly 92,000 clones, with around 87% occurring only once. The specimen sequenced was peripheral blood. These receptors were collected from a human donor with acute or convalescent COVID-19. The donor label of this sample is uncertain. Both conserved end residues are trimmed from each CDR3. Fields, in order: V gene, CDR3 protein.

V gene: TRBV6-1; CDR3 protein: ASSEGAAPIPTDTQY
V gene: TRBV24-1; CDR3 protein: ATSEVGDGYT
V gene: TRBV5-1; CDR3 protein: ASSATTGDQPQH
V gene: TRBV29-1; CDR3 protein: SVGTGYEQF
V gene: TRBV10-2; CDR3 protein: ASSDAGGKQNGYT
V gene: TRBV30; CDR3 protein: AWRETQGASEKLF
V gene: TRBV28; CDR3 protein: ASGRDSNQPQH
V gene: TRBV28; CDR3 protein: ASSLGGGQGNEQY
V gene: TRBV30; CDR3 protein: AWSVPPGGGGGVETQY
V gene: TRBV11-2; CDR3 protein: ASSSSGQGRNEQY
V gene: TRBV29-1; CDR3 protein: SVLRQGRDYGYT
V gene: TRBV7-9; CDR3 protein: ASSLALTGSGSGNTIY
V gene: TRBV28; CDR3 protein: ASSYLGQGASEAF
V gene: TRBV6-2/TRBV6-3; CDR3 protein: ASSYSTLGLAGNTIY
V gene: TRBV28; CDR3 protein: ASSSSTASDQETQY
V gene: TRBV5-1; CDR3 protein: ASSPVSSYNEQF
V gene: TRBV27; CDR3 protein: ASTDTPTDTQY
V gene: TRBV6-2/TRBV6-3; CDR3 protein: ASSKRPTGAETQY
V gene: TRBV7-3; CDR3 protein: ASSLNLGTYTEAF
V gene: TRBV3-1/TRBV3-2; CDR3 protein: ASSQSPGNYGYT
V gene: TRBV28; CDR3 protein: ASSFQRANYGYT
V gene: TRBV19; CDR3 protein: ASSILRGPSNQPQH
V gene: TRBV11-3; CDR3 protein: ASTPWRVETDTQY
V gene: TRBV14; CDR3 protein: ASSQGTGRYEKLF
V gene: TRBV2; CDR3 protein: ASKDGSLGANVLT
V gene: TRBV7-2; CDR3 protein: ASSISRTGASLH
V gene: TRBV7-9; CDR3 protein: ASGDRGFSYEQY
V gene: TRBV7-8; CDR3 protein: ASSLGVGGNNEQF
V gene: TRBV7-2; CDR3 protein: ASSSTSGGYNEQF
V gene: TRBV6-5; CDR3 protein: ASRREIQETQY
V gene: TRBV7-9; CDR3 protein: ASSFSGTSVETQY
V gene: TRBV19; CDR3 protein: ASSGQGTEQY
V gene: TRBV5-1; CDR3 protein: ASSLDREEEQY
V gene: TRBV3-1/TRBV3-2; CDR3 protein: ASSQVPRTYEQY
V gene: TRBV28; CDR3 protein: ASSLRETQY